These T cell receptor beta chains were read from a single sample in a study of T cell responses to AZD1222 COVID-19 vaccine. Some clones are missing from TCRdb's copy, which holds only in-frame ones; the method was immunoSEQ multiplex PCR. The table lists 170,000 or so clones, roughly nine tenths of them singletons. The sample was peripheral blood, taken on day 0 of AZD1222 vaccination. The receptor set was obtained from an adult in good health. The CDR3 runs from the conserved cysteine through the conserved F or W. The D gene is left open where the match is weak. The listing skips clone size in some rows; elsewhere it reads once, few, many or a size class.

TRBV7-3	TRBJ2-1	TRBD2	once	TGTGCCAGCAGTGAGAGGGCGGGAGGGGGAAATGAGCAGTTCTTC	CASSERAGGGNEQFF
TRBV20-1	TRBJ2-7	.	few	TGCAGTGCTAGAAAGGGGTACGAGCAGTACTTC	CSARKGYEQYF
TRBV3-1/TRBV3-2	TRBJ2-7	.	.	TGTGCCAGCAGCCAAGGGGATTCCTACGAGCAGTACTTC	CASSQGDSYEQYF
TRBV5-4	TRBJ2-1	TRBD1	.	TGTGCCAGCAGGGAACCGGGACAGGGCGGCAATGAGCAGTTCTTC	CASREPGQGGNEQFF
TRBV5-1	TRBJ2-7	.	once	TGCGCCAGCAGCCCCCGGACAGGGAGGGAGAGCGAGCAGTACTTC	CASSPRTGRESEQYF
TRBV10-3	TRBJ2-7	.	.	TGTGCCATCAGTGAAAGGACGGAGAAGGAGCAGTACTTC	CAISERTEKEQYF
TRBV10-1	TRBJ2-7	.	.	TGCGCCAGCAGTGTAGGCCTAGGCGCCTACGAGCAGTACTTC	CASSVGLGAYEQYF
TRBV7-2	TRBJ2-7	TRBD1	.	TGTGCCAGCAGCAAAACCGGGACAGGGTCCCGCGAGCAGTACTTC	CASSKTGTGSREQYF
TRBV28	TRBJ1-2	.	.	TGTGCCAGCAGTTTACCGGACAGAGCCTATGGCTACACCTTC	CASSLPDRAYGYTF
TRBV6-1	TRBJ1-1	.	.	TGTGCCAGCAGTGAAGCAGAACAGTTGAGGAACACTGAAGCTTTCTTT	CASSEAEQLRNTEAFF
TRBV6-5	TRBJ2-7	.	.	TGTGCCAGCAGTTACTCGAAGTGGAACCTCTACGAGCAGTACTTC	CASSYSKWNLYEQYF
TRBV30	TRBJ1-2	.	.	TGTGCCTGGAGAAAGGGAAAGTATGGCTACACCTTC	CAWRKGKYGYTF
TRBV29-1	TRBJ1-1	.	few	TGCAGCTCTGAGGGTTTAGCAGAAGGTGAAGCTTTCTTT	CSSEGLAEGEAFF
TRBV14	TRBJ1-2	.	few	TGTGCCAGCAGCCGCTCCTCCCTTAGGGGCTATGGCTACACCTTC	CASSRSSLRGYGYTF
TRBV28	TRBJ1-2	.	.	TGTGCCAGCACGGTAGGGGCCTCCTATGGCTACACCTTC	CASTVGASYGYTF
TRBV7-3	TRBJ2-2	.	.	TGTGCCAGCAGCTTCCAGGGTGGGAGCGTCGGGGAGCTGTTTTTT	CASSFQGGSVGELFF
TRBV7-8	TRBJ1-5	TRBD1	.	TGTGCCAGCAGCTTAGATAGGGGGCCGGACAATCAGCCCCAGCATTTT	CASSLDRGPDNQPQHF
TRBV28	TRBJ1-2	TRBD1	.	TGTGCCAGCAGTCCCAGGGGGAGGTCTAACTATGGCTACACCTTC	CASSPRGRSNYGYTF
TRBV5-1	TRBJ2-3	.	.	TGCGCCAGCAGCACACAGGGCACAGATACGCAGTATTTT	CASSTQGTDTQYF
TRBV6-6	TRBJ1-1	.	.	TGTGCCAGCAGTACCCGGGGGGGGAACACTGAAGCTTTCTTT	CASSTRGGNTEAFF
TRBV11-3	TRBJ2-7	TRBD1	.	TGTGCCAGCAGCTCCTACAGGGGTAACGAGCAGTACTTC	CASSSYRGNEQYF
TRBV19	TRBJ1-4	.	.	TGTGCCAGTATCGATCAGGGGTCAACTAATGAAAAACTGTTTTTT	CASIDQGSTNEKLFF
TRBV25-1	TRBJ2-1	TRBD1	.	TGTGCCAGCAGGGGGACAGTTCCCCTCTCCTACAATGAGCAGTTCTTC	CASRGTVPLSYNEQFF
TRBV5-5	TRBJ2-7	.	.	TGTGCCAGCAGCTTGGCCGTAGGCGATTCCTTATACGAGCAGTACTTC	CASSLAVGDSLYEQYF
TRBV7-3	TRBJ1-2	.	.	TGTGCCAGCAGCAATCCGGGACAACCCTATGGCTACACCTTC	CASSNPGQPYGYTF
TRBV25-1	TRBJ1-6	.	.	TGTGCCAGCAGTCCCCCCCCAGGGGACTCCTATAATTCACCCCTCCACTTT	CASSPPPGDSYNSPLHF
TRBV4-2	TRBJ2-1	.	.	TGTGCCAGCAGCCAAGTAGGAGGGACGACTAGCTACAATGAGCAGTTCTTC	CASSQVGGTTSYNEQFF
TRBV6-2/TRBV6-3	TRBJ1-2	TRBD1	.	TGTGCCAGCAGTTACAGTAAAAGGAGGGGACAGGGGGCGGTCGGCTATGGCTACACCTTC	CASSYSKRRGQGAVGYGYTF
TRBV7-2	TRBJ1-2	.	.	TGTGCCAGCAGCTTGATGCCTGGCTACACCTTC	CASSLMPGYTF
TRBV5-1	TRBJ1-4	.	.	TGCGCCAGCAGTTCCGGCCCTCTCAATGAAAAACTGTTTTTT	CASSSGPLNEKLFF
TRBV6-1	TRBJ1-1	.	.	TGTGCCAGCAGTGAAGGCAGGCTTGAAGCTTTCTTT	CASSEGRLEAFF
TRBV1	TRBJ1-5	.	.	TGCACCAGCAGCCAAGTACTACAGCCCCAGCATTTT	CTSSQVLQPQHF
TRBV30	TRBJ1-4	.	.	TGTGCCTGGAAGGGCGATGAAAAACTGTTTTTT	CAWKGDEKLFF
TRBV12-3/TRBV12-4	TRBJ2-7	.	.	TGTGCCAGCAGTTTAATGGCGTCGAGCGAGCAGTACTTC	CASSLMASSEQYF
TRBV4-2	TRBJ2-7	.	.	TGTGCCAGCAGCCAAGATCCCCTAGCAGCGTCCTACGAGCAGTACTTC	CASSQDPLAASYEQYF
TRBV6-5	TRBJ2-7	TRBD2	.	TGTGCCAGCAGGCGGACTAGCGGGTCCTCCTACGAGCAGTACTTC	CASRRTSGSSYEQYF
TRBV12-3/TRBV12-4	TRBJ2-5	.	.	TGTGCCAGCAGACCAGGGAAGGAGACCCAGTACTTC	CASRPGKETQYF
TRBV6-5	TRBJ1-4	.	.	TGTGCCAGCAGTTACTCCCAGGCTAATGAAAAACTGTTTTTT	CASSYSQANEKLFF
TRBV28	TRBJ2-7	.	once	TGTGCCAGCCGCGAGGAGCAGTACTTC	CASREEQYF
TRBV28	TRBJ2-1	TRBD1	.	TGTGCCAGCAGAGGACAGGGGCACTACAATGAGCAGTTCTTC	CASRGQGHYNEQFF
TRBV5-1	TRBJ1-2	.	.	TGCGCCAGCAGTACACAGCCTAACTATGGCTACACCTTC	CASSTQPNYGYTF
TRBV18	TRBJ1-2	.	.	TGTGCCAGCTCACCACCGGCCCTGGGGTATGGCTACACCTTC	CASSPPALGYGYTF
TRBV4-1	TRBJ1-2	.	.	TGCGCCAGCAGCCAAGTCCGCCTGAGGGGCTACACCTTC	CASSQVRLRGYTF
TRBV10-3	TRBJ2-7	TRBD2	.	TGTGCCATCAGTGTGGGGGGGAGCTCCTACGAGCAGTACTTC	CAISVGGSSYEQYF
TRBV29-1	TRBJ2-5	.	.	TGCAGCGTCGAGCCCTTAGAAGAGACCCAGTACTTC	CSVEPLEETQYF
TRBV15	TRBJ2-3	.	once	TGTGCCACCAGCGGGACTCTAGCGCATACGCAGTATTTT	CATSGTLAHTQYF
TRBV7-3	TRBJ2-7	TRBD1	.	TGTGCCAGCAGCTTAGGTCAGGGGGCCTACGAGCAGTACTTC	CASSLGQGAYEQYF
TRBV5-8	TRBJ1-1	TRBD1	.	TGTGCCAGCAGCCAACAGGGGGCTGAAGCTTTCTTT	CASSQQGAEAFF
TRBV10-3	TRBJ2-7	TRBD2	.	TGTGCCATCAGAAGCGGGAGTTTCTCCTACGAGCAGTACTTC	CAIRSGSFSYEQYF
TRBV6-5	TRBJ2-2	.	.	TGTGCCAGCACTACACTTGGCACCGGGGAGCTGTTTTTT	CASTTLGTGELFF
TRBV27	TRBJ2-1	TRBD2	once	TGTGCCAGCAGTTCCCCGCCTCGGGCGGGAGGGTATGAGCAGTTCTTC	CASSSPPRAGGYEQFF
TRBV4-1	TRBJ1-2	.	once	TGCGCCAGCAGCCTTGCAGGGATCAGTGGCTACACCTTC	CASSLAGISGYTF
TRBV14	TRBJ2-1	TRBD2	.	TGTGCCAGCAGCCAAGAGGGGTGGCTAGCGGGAGTAGCCTACAATGAGCAGTTCTTC	CASSQEGWLAGVAYNEQFF
TRBV6-2/TRBV6-3	TRBJ2-1	.	.	TGTGCCAGCAGTCGCCCGGGGGGCGGAAGTAATGAGCAGTTCTTC	CASSRPGGGSNEQFF
TRBV10-1	TRBJ2-3	.	once	TGCGCCAGCAGTGGGGCCGGGGGCAGCACAGATACGCAGTATTTT	CASSGAGGSTDTQYF